The clone carrying this T cell receptor (beta chain) rates as medium-sized (0.01 to 0.1%). Its target is not known. The J segment lost 5 bases and the V segment lost 6 bases, leaving 12 bases of the junction unmatched. Germline V gene lookup returns CDR1 MNHEY and CDR2 SVGAGI. The CDR3 extends over 15 amino acids. The study, taken as a whole, reports: The larger-cohort validation was restricted to a single TCR beta V-J rearrangement rather than whole repertoires.

After constant-region reverse-primer amplification, full-length variable regions underwent semi-nested PCR with Nested Universal Primer A. TCRdb fed the 5' RACE reads into MiXCR, producing one record per CDR3 protein. The table has around 7,300 distinct CDR3 sequences, around 42% seen once. The origin of this receptor is a female donor with breast cancer. Sequences were obtained from memory CD4+ T cells sorted from blood. Subset of the sample: memory CD4+ T cells, CD4+CD45RO+CD25-. The chain couples TRBV6-5 to TRBJ1-2; TRBD1 agrees at 7 bases. The CDR3 reads CASRTGTAPGYGYTF. The DNA of the CDR3 is TGTGCCAGCAGGACCGGGACAGCCCCGGGGTATGGCTACACCTTC.